The sample holds one count of the clone carrying this TCR beta chain. The CDR3 totals 12 residues. Germline V gene sequence: CDR1 KGHSH, CDR2 LQKENI. Trimming stripped 5 bases from V and 6 bases from J, with 7 bases between. This specimen comes from a study of blood T cell repertoires in COVID-19. Study in general: Sites across the United States, Italy and Spain contributed samples from acute and convalescent COVID-19.

The age range of participants was 18 to 89 years, with residence in about two dozen US areas. Cohort placement rested on clinical history that participants reported themselves. A case of COVID-19 had been met by exposed participants within 2 weeks before study entry. Clones were sequenced by immunoSEQ multiplex PCR, and TCRdb holds only the in-frame ones, with some missing. Found here are 350,000 to 500,000 clones, approximately 90% of them singletons; the top ten hold 1.4%. The sample was PBMCs or T cells enriched from blood (not recorded which). This clonotype was obtained from a woman younger than 35 who had been exposed to COVID-19. The chain has TRBV18 and TRBJ1-4; no clear D gene. The CDR3 sequence is CASSREDEKLFF. CDR3 DNA: TGTGCCAGCTCAAGGGAGGATGAAAAACTGTTTTTT.